Following are 15 T cell receptor beta chains from one sample sequenced in a study of blood T cell repertoires in COVID-19. Sequencing was performed with immunoSEQ multiplex PCR; in TCRdb, only in-frame clones are kept and a portion is missing. The sample has about 370,000 clones; roughly 90% are singletons. The sample consisted of peripheral blood. The receptor source for this set is a woman aged 30 to 39 with COVID-19, enrolled during active disease.

The chain combines TRBV7-8 with TRBJ2-3; 9 nucleotides align to TRBD2. This CDR3 has 15 residues. V dropped 4 bases and J dropped 5; count of bases not matched to a gene: 7. Per germline, CDR1 SGHVS and CDR2 FQNEAQ. CDR3 protein: CASSSLAGGGDTQYF. In nucleotides, the CDR3 is TGTGCCAGCAGCTCCCTCGCGGGGGGGGGAGATACGCAGTATTTT.

This chain joins TRBV6-1 and TRBJ1-2; 11 bases line up with TRBD1. V gave up 5 bases and J gave up 4 bases; unmatched junction bases: 9. This CDR3 comprises 16 residues. Germline values: CDR1 MNHNS, CDR2 SASEGT. CDR3 residues: CASSQGGDRGSYGYTF. The DNA for the CDR3 is TGTGCCAGCAGTCAAGGGGGGGACAGGGGGAGCTATGGCTACACCTTC.

The CDR3 is CASSFNFVGYTF. CDR3 nucleotide sequence: TGTGCCAGCAGCTTTAATTTCGTGGGCTACACCTTC. This chain joins TRBV5-5 and TRBJ1-2, with no clear D. The V gene's germline CDR1 is SGHKS and CDR2 YYEKEE (reference sequence). With 2 bases removed from V and 8 bases from J, the gap between germline ends came to 10 bases. This CDR3 region has 12 residues.

V and J are TRBV5-4 and TRBJ1-5; the D gene is possibly TRBD1 (5 bases). Germline values: CDR1 SGHNT, CDR2 YYREEE (reference sequence). Trimming left V 3 bases short and J 6 bases short, with 16 bases between. This CDR3 is 15 amino acids long. The CDR3 bases are TGTGCCAGCAGCTCGGGGGGGTCGGAAGGTCAGCCCCAGCATTTT. Its translation: CASSSGGSEGQPQHF. Looking up the rest from reference TRBV5-4 and TRBJ1-5 gives the full variable domain: ETGVTQSPTHLIKTRGQQVTLRCSSQSGHNTVSWYQQALGQGPQFIFQYYREEENGRGNFPPRFSGLQFPNYSSELNVNALELDDSALYLCASSSGGSEGQPQHFGDGTRLSIL.

This clone was observed a few times. This sequence joins TRBV5-4 and TRBJ2-2; 10 bases align to TRBD1. The V segment lost 4 bases and the J segment 8 bases; nucleotides outside the gene matches: 8. Germline V gene lookup returns CDR1 SGHNT and CDR2 YYREEE (reference sequence). This CDR3 contains 15 residues. Written as DNA, the CDR3 is TGTGCCAGCAGCGTCGGGACAGGGGCGCTGGGGGAGCTGTTTTTT. Protein product: CASSVGTGALGELFF.

The rearrangement links TRBV27 to TRBJ1-6; TRBD1 is a possible D gene (6 bases). Trimming pared 4 bases from V and 3 bases from J, leaving 10 bases between. Germline loops: CDR1 MNHEY, CDR2 SMNVEV (reference sequence). The CDR3 is 15 amino acids. The CDR3 sequence: CASSSSGVYNSPLHF. The CDR3 DNA sequence: TGTGCCAGCAGTTCCTCAGGGGTCTATAATTCACCCCTCCACTTT.

The chain combines TRBV4-3 with TRBJ2-7; TRBD2 matches at 8 bases. This CDR3 has 16 amino acids. Germline lookup yields CDR1 LGHNA and CDR2 YSLEER. V gave up 1 base and J gave up 3 bases; unmatched junction bases: 8. The CDR3 sequence: CASSQGDPRGGYEQYF. CDR3 in DNA: TGCGCCAGCAGCCAAGGGGACCCCCGGGGGGGCTACGAGCAGTACTTC.

The rearrangement joins TRBV28 to TRBJ1-1, with D possibly being TRBD1 (6 bases). Germline CDR1 MDHEN, CDR2 SYDVKM. This CDR3 is 14 amino acids long. With 6 bases removed from V and 0 bases from J, the gap between germline ends came to 11 bases. As DNA, the CDR3 is TGTGCCAGCAGCCGACAGGTACTGAACACTGAAGCTTTCTTT. It translates to CASSRQVLNTEAFF.

This clone showed up just a few times. J is TRBJ2-2 and V is TRBV27, with D possibly matching TRBD2 (6 bases). The germline CDR1 and CDR2 sequences are MNHEY and SMNVEV (reference sequence). The CDR3 contains 14 residues. With 3 bases removed from V and 5 bases from J, the gap between germline ends came to 10 bases. The CDR3 nucleotides are TGTGCCAGCAGTTTTATGAGCGGGACCGGGGAGCTGTTTTTT. Its protein is CASSFMSGTGELFF.

This chain joins TRBV5-4 and TRBJ1-3; D ambiguous. This CDR3 is built from 14 residues. V was shortened by 3 bases and J by 0 bases, with 7 bases between the two germline ends. Germline assignment: CDR1 SGHNT and CDR2 YYREEE (reference sequence). In nucleotides, the CDR3 is TGTGCCAGCAGCTCGGAGGGCTCTGGAAACACCATATATTTT. It codes for CASSSEGSGNTIYF.

This chain uses TRBV27 with TRBJ2-7; tentatively, D is TRBD2 (6 bases). In germline, CDR1 is MNHEY, CDR2 SMNVEV (reference sequence). Trimming took off 2 bases at V and 2 bases at J, with 28 bases between the two ends. The CDR3 loop spans 20 amino acids. This chain's CDR3 is CASSLGRKVNGRLMPYEQYF. The CDR3 nucleotides read TGTGCCAGCAGTTTAGGAAGAAAGGTTAATGGGAGGTTAATGCCCTACGAGCAGTACTTC.

The chain couples TRBV4-1 to TRBJ2-4; D may be TRBD2 (5 bases). The CDR3 spans 14 residues. V lost 3 bases and J 4 bases, leaving 10 bases between the germline ends. CDR1 and CDR2 (germline): MGHRA, YSYEKL. CDR3 loop: CASSQERGKNIQYF. The CDR3 nucleotides read TGCGCCAGCAGCCAGGAACGGGGAAAAAACATTCAGTACTTC.

V gene TRBV19 combines with J gene TRBJ2-3, with TRBD2 matching 14 bases. The CDR3 covers 17 residues. The germline gives CDR1 LNHDA, CDR2 SQIVND (reference sequence). The junction had 5 bases not matched to a gene; V was cut back by 3 bases and J by 3 bases. CDR3 protein: CASSIPRLAGGTDTQYF. The DNA of the CDR3 is TGTGCCAGTAGTATCCCCCGACTAGCGGGGGGGACAGATACGCAGTATTTT.

The J gene is TRBJ2-3, the V gene TRBV29-1; D uncertain. The V end lost 0 bases, the J end lost 3 bases, and 7 bases lay between the germline ends. From germline, CDR1 is SQVTM and CDR2 ANQGSEA. The CDR3 runs to 13 residues. DNA for the CDR3: TGCAGCGTTGAAGAACAGCAGACAGATACGCAGTATTTT. This encodes CSVEEQQTDTQYF.

V usage is TRBV6-5 and J usage is TRBJ2-7; possible D gene TRBD1, 6 bases. The CDR3 contains 12 residues. In germline, CDR1 is MNHEY, CDR2 SVGAGI. V lost 6 bases and J 3 bases, leaving 9 bases between the germline ends. CDR3 sequence reads: CASRGDNYEQYF. DNA of the CDR3: TGTGCCAGCAGAGGGGACAACTACGAGCAGTACTTC.